These 11 T cell receptor beta chains were all obtained from the same sample, sequenced in a study of cytomegalovirus exposure and HLA in healthy donors. The PCR employed 60 Vbeta primers together with 13 Jbeta primers. Method: immunoSEQ multiplex PCR; TCRdb's copy keeps in-frame clones and lacks some. The sample shows about 120,000 clones, 9% to 10% of them seen only once. The specimen was PBMCs. Every receptor here comes from a man younger than 45 in good health and CMV-seronegative.

The chain carries TRBV4-1 and TRBJ2-7; 12 bases match TRBD1. After removal of 2 bases from V and 7 bases from J, the junction contained 12 bases not matched to a gene. CDR1 and CDR2 from the germline V gene are MGHRA and YSYEKL. The CDR3 spans 17 residues. The CDR3 region has the DNA TGCGCCAGCAGCCAAACTACCCCGGGACAGGGGGCGGATGAGCAGTACTTC. Protein product: CASSQTTPGQGADEQYF.

Only a few counts were recorded for this clone. The V and J genes are TRBV15 and TRBJ1-5; tentative D call: TRBD1 (5 bases). Trimming stripped 3 bases from V and 6 bases from J, with 9 bases between. The CDR3 is 13 residues long. Germline values: CDR1 LNHNV, CDR2 YYDKDF (reference sequence). CDR3 region: CATSSGRGQPQHF. In DNA, the CDR3 is TGTGCCACCAGCAGTGGAAGGGGTCAGCCCCAGCATTTT.

The chain has TRBV18 and TRBJ1-2; no reliable D call. The CDR3 has 14 amino acids. Germline V lookup: CDR1 KGHSH, CDR2 LQKENI. V was shortened by 1 base and J by 5 bases, with 11 bases between the two germline ends. The CDR3 loop reads CASSPRNGEYGYTF. The CDR3 coding sequence is TGTGCCAGCTCACCACGAAATGGAGAATATGGCTACACCTTC.

The DNA of the CDR3 is TGCAGCGTTGAAAAGGTTTCGCCAGGGAGGGTGGGTGAGCAGTTCTTC. Its protein is CSVEKVSPGRVGEQFF. V gene TRBV29-1 combines with J gene TRBJ2-1; 7 nucleotides agree with TRBD2. After removal of 2 bases from V and 9 bases from J, the junction contained 16 bases not matched to a gene. This CDR3 region has 16 residues. CDR1 and CDR2 from the germline V gene are SQVTM and ANQGSEA.

On this clone: Compared with germline, one end of the junction differs, possibly owing to a read error. This sequence joins TRBV7-6 and TRBJ2-7; D uncertain. Germline loops: CDR1 SGHVS, CDR2 FNYEAQ. This CDR3 region has 11 residues. The DNA for the CDR3 is TGTGCCAGAAGCTTAGGTAGAGAGCAGTACTTC. This gives the protein CARSLGREQYF.

Only a few counts were recorded for this clone. V usage is TRBV10-3 and J usage is TRBJ1-1; 8 bases fit TRBD1. CDR1 is ENHRY, CDR2 SYGVKD, per germline. After removal of 2 bases from V and 5 bases from J, the junction contained 4 bases not matched to a gene. This CDR3 comprises 14 residues. The CDR3 loop reads CAISEGQGETEAFF. Written as DNA, the CDR3 is TGTGCCATCAGTGAGGGACAGGGAGAAACTGAAGCTTTCTTT.

The chain links TRBV12-1 to TRBJ1-5; the D call TRBD1 from the table was never checked on the DNA. TRBV12-1 is deemed a pseudogene. The CDR3 has 14 amino acids. The CDR3 bases are TGTGCCAGCAGCTTTGAAGGGGGCAATCAGCCCCAGCATTTT. It yields the protein CASSFEGGNQPQHF.

This clone was counted a few times. The rearrangement uses TRBV28 and TRBJ1-2; TRBD1 is a possible D gene (6 bases). Germline-derived CDR1 and CDR2 are MDHEN and SYDVKM. The V gene lost 3 bases and the J gene lost 1 base, with 12 bases spanning the gap. CDR3 length: 15 amino acids. Written as DNA, the CDR3 is TGTGCCAGCAGTTTGGTGACAGGAGATAACTATGGCTACACCTTC. Encoded protein: CASSLVTGDNYGYTF.

This chain connects TRBV7-9 to TRBJ2-7, with D possibly being TRBD1 (6 bases). The length of the CDR3 is 15 residues. Germline CDR1 is SEHNR and CDR2 is FQNEAQ (reference sequence). Trimming left V 6 bases short and J 2 bases short, with 17 bases between. CDR3 DNA sequence: TGTGCCAGCAGTCCACCAGGGGCTCCAACCTACGAGCAGTACTTC. This sequence encodes CASSPPGAPTYEQYF.

This chain connects TRBV29-1 to TRBJ2-1; TRBD1 matches at 7 bases. J was trimmed by 1 base and V by 7 bases; bases with no gene match: 10. The length of the CDR3 is 15 residues. Germline V gene sequence: CDR1 SQVTM, CDR2 ANQGSEA. CDR3 residues: CSARPGGQSYNEQFF. The CDR3 coding sequence is TGCAGCGCCCGGCCTGGGGGACAGTCCTACAATGAGCAGTTCTTC.

This clone was counted once. A junction boundary mismatches the germline segment, possibly from a read error. Other nucleotide sequences in the sample specify the same CDR3. The chain uses TRBV27 and TRBJ2-5; no definite D call. In germline, CDR1 is MNHEY, CDR2 SMNVEV (reference sequence). This CDR3 has 14 residues. In DNA, the CDR3 is TGCGCCAGCAGTTTATCGTTACAGATCAAGACCCAGTACTTC. Amino acid sequence: CASSLSLQIKTQYF.